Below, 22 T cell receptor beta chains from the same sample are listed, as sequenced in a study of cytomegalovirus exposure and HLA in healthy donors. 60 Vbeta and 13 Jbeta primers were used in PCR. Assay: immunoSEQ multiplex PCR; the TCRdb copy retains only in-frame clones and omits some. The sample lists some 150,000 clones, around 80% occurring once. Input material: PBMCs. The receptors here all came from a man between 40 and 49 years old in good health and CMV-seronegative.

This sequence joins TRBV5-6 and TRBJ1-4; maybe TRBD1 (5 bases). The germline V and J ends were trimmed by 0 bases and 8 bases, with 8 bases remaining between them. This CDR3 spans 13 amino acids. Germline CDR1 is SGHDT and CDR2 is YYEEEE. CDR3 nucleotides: TGTGCCAGCAGCTTGGAGACAGAGGAAAAACTGTTTTTT. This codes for CASSLETEEKLFF.

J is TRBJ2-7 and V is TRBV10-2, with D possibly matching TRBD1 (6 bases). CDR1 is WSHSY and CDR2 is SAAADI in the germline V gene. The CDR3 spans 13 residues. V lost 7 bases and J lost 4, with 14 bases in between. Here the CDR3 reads CASTHTGQYEQYF. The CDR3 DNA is TGCGCCAGCACCCATACTGGACAGTACGAGCAGTACTTC.

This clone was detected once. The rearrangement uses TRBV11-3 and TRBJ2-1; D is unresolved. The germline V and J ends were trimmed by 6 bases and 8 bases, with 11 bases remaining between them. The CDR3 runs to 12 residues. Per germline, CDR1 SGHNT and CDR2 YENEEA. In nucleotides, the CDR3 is TGTGCCAGCAGTCACGAGGCGGATGAGCAGTTCTTC. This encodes CASSHEADEQFF.

DNA for the CDR3: TGTGCCAGCATTTGGGGACAGGGGGCGCACGAGCAGTACTTC. It encodes CASIWGQGAHEQYF. The chain joins TRBV2 to TRBJ2-7, with TRBD1 matching over 12 bases. Per the germline V gene, CDR1 is SNHLY and CDR2 is FYNNEI. The junction had 6 bases not matched to a gene; V was cut back by 7 bases and J by 5 bases. This CDR3 spans 14 amino acids.

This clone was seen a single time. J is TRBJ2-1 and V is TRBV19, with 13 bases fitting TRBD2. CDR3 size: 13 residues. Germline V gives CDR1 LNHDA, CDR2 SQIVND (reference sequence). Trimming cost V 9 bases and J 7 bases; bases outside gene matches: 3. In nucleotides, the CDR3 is TGTGCCAGCGGACTAGCGGGAGTAAATGAGCAGTTCTTC. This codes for CASGLAGVNEQFF.

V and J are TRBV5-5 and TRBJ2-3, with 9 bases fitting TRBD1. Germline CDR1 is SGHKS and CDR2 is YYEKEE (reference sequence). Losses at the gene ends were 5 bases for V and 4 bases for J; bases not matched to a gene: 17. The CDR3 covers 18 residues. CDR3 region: CASRKLRRDRVLADTQYF. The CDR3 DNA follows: TGTGCCAGCAGGAAACTTCGACGGGACAGGGTTTTGGCAGATACGCAGTATTTT.

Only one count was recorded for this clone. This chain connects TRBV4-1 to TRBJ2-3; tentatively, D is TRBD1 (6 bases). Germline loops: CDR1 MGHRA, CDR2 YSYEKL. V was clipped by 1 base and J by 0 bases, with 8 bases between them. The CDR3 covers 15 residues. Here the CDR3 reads CASSQGTVSTDTQYF. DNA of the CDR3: TGCGCCAGCAGCCAAGGGACAGTCAGCACAGATACGCAGTATTTT.

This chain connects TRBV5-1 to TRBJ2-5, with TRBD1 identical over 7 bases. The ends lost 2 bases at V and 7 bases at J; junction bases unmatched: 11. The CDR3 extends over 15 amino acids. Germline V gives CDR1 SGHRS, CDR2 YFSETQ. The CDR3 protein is CASSFSTGVKGTQYF. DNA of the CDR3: TGCGCCAGCAGCTTCTCCACAGGGGTGAAAGGGACCCAGTACTTC.

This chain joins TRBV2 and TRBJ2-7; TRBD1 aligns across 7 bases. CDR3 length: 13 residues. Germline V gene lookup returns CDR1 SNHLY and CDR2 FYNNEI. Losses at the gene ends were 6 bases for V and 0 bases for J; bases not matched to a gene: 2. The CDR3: CASRRDSSYEQYF. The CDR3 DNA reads TGTGCCAGCAGAAGGGACAGCTCCTACGAGCAGTACTTC.

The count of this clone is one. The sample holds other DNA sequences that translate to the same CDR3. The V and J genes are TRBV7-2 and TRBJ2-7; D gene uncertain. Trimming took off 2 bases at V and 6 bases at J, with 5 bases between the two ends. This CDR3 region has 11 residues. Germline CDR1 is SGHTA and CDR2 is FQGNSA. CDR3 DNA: TGTGCCAGCAGCTTATCCCGCGAGCAGTACTTC. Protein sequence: CASSLSREQYF.

In DNA, the CDR3 is TGTGCCAGCAGTTCGTTAGGGGGGGACAATCAGCCCCAGCATTTT. This sequence encodes CASSSLGGDNQPQHF. This chain uses TRBV28 with TRBJ1-5, with a weak D call TRBD1 (6 bases). Germline assignment: CDR1 MDHEN and CDR2 SYDVKM. V gave up 4 bases and J gave up 3 bases, with 13 bases separating them. This CDR3 is built from 15 residues.

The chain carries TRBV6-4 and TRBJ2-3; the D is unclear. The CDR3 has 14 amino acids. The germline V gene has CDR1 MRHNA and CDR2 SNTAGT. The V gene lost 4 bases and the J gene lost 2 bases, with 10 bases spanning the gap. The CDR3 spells CASSVSLLTDTQYF. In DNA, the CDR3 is TGTGCCAGCAGTGTGTCCCTCCTCACAGATACGCAGTATTTT.

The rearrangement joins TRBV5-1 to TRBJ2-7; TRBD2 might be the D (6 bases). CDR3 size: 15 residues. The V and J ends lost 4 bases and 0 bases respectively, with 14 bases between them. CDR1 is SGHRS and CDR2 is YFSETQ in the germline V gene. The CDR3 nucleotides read TGCGCCAGCAGCGGAATTAGCGGATCCTCCTACGAGCAGTACTTC. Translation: CASSGISGSSYEQYF. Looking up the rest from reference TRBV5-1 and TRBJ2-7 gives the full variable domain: KAGVTQTPRYLIKTRGQQVTLSCSPISGHRSVSWYQQTPGQGLQFLFEYFSETQRNKGNFPGRFSGRQFSNSRSEMNVSTLELGDSALYLCASSGISGSSYEQYFGPGTRLTVT.

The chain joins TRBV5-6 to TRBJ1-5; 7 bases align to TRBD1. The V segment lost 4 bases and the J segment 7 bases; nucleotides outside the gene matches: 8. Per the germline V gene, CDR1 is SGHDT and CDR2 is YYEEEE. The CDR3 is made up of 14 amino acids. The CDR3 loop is CASSRTGRRQPQHF. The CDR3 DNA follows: TGTGCCAGCAGCCGGACAGGACGACGGCAGCCCCAGCATTTT.

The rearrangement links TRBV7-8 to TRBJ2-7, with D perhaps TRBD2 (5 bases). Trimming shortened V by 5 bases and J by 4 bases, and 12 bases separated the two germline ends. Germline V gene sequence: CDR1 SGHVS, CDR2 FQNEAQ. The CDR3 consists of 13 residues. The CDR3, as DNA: TGTGCCAGCAGCCTGCAAGGCGGGTACGAGCAGTACTTC. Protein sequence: CASSLQGGYEQYF.

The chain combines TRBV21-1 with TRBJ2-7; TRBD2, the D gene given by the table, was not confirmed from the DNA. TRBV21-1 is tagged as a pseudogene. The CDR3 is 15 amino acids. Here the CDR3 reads CASSGGDNPSYEQYF. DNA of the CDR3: TGTGCCAGCTCTGGGGGGGACAACCCGTCCTACGAGCAGTACTTC.

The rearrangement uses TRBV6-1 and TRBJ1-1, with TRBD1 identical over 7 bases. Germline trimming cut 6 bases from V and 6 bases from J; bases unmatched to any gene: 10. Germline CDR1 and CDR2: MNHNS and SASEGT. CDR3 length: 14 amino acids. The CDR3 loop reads CASRFGQDGPEAFF. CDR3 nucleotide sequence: TGTGCCAGCAGATTCGGACAGGACGGGCCTGAAGCTTTCTTT.

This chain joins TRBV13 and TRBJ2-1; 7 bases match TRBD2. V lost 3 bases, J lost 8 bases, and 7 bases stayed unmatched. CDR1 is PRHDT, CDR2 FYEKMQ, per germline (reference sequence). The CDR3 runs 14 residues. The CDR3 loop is CASSFAGEIDEQFF. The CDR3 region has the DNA TGTGCCAGCAGCTTCGCGGGGGAGATCGATGAGCAGTTCTTC.

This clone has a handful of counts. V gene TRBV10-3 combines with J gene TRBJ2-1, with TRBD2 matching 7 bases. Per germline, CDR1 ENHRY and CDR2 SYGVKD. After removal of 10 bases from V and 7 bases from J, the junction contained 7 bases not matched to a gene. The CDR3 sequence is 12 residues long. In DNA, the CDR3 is TGTGCCAACGGACTAGTTTGGAATGAGCAGTTCTTC. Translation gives CANGLVWNEQFF.

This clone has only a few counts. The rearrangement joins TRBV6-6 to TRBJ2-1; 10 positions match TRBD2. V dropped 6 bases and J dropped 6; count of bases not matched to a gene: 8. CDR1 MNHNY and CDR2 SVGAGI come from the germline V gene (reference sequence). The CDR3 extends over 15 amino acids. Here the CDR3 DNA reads TGTGCCAGCAGAACCTGGACTAGCGGCGGCAATGAGCAGTTCTTC. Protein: CASRTWTSGGNEQFF.

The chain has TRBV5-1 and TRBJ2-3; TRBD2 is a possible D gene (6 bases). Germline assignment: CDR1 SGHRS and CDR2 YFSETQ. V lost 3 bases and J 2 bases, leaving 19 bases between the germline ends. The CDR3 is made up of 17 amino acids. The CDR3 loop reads CASSSRPPGLHTDTQYF. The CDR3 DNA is TGCGCCAGCAGCTCCCGACCTCCGGGACTTCACACAGATACGCAGTATTTT.

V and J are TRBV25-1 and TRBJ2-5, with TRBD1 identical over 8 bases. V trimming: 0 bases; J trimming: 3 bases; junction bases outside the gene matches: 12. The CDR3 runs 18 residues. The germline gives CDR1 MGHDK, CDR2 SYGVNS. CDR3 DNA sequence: TGTGCCAGCAGTGAATATCCCCCCCGCAGGGGGCTTGAAGAGACCCAGTACTTC. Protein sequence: CASSEYPPRRGLEETQYF.